This is a list of T cell receptor beta chains from one sample in a study of technical replicates of blood from a few donors. Here immunoSEQ multiplex PCR was the method, and the copy in TCRdb shows in-frame clones only, minus some. The data hold about 78,000 clones, with 90% to 95% observed a single time. The sequencing sample was made of T cells isolated from PBMCs. The receptors stem from a human donor in good health. CDR3s include the opening cysteine and the closing phenylalanine or tryptophan. A D gene is named only where the DNA matches it firmly.

>.|TRBJ2-1|TRBV6-5
TGTGCCAGCAGTTCGCGTGACAGTTCCTACAATGAGCAGTTCTTC
CASSSRDSSYNEQFF
>TRBD1|TRBJ1-1|TRBV10-1
TGCGCCAGCAGAAGGGACAGAGGAGACACTGAAGCTTTCTTT
CASRRDRGDTEAFF
>.|TRBJ2-4|TRBV7-3
TGTGCCAGCAGCTTAACTAGAGACAAAAACATTCAGTACTTC
CASSLTRDKNIQYF
>TRBD1|TRBJ2-2|TRBV5-1
TGCGCCAGCAGCTTCAGCACCCTAGGACAGGGCACCGGGGAGCTGTTTTTT
CASSFSTLGQGTGELFF
>TRBD1|TRBJ1-5|TRBV19
TGTGCCACTTCGACAGGGGTCGCTAGCAATCAGCCCCAGCATTTT
CATSTGVASNQPQHF
>.|TRBJ2-6|TRBV13
TGTGCCAGCTATACTTCCCTGCCGGGGGCCAACGTCCTGACTTTC
CASYTSLPGANVLTF
>.|TRBJ1-5|TRBV27
TGTGCCAGCAGTTCCCCGGGGACTAGGGAGCCCCAGCATTTT
CASSSPGTREPQHF
>TRBD2|TRBJ2-7|TRBV5-4
TGTGCCAGCAGCTTTAGCGGGACTTACGAGCAGTACTTC
CASSFSGTYEQYF
>TRBD1|TRBJ2-7|TRBV10-3
TGTGCCATCAGTGGACAGGGCTACGAGCAGTACTTC
CAISGQGYEQYF
>TRBD1|TRBJ1-1|TRBV5-4
TGTGCCAGCAGCTTCAGGGACAGGGAAGCTGAAGCTTTCTTT
CASSFRDREAEAFF
>TRBD1|TRBJ1-1|TRBV9
TGTGCCAGCAGCGCCTCTACGGGACAGGGATCTGAAGCTTTCTTT
CASSASTGQGSEAFF